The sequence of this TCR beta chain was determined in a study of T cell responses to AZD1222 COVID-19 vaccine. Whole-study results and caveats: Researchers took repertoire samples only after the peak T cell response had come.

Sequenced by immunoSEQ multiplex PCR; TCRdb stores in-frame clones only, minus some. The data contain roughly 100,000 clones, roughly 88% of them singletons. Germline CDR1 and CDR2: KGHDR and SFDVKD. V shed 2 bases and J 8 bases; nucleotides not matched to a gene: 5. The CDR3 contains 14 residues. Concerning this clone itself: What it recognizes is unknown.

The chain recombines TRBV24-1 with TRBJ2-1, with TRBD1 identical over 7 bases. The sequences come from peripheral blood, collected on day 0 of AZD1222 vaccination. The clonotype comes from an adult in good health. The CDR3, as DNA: TGTGCCACCAGTGATTCAAACAGGGGCGATGAGCAGTTCTTC. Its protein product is CATSDSNRGDEQFF.